Listed below are T cell receptor beta chains from one sample, sequenced in a study of blood T cell repertoires in COVID-19. Using immunoSEQ multiplex PCR, the repertoire was profiled, and TCRdb retains in-frame clones only, with some absent. The sample consists of roughly 440,000 clones, approximately 88% of them appearing once. Sequenced input: peripheral blood. These TCRs come from a woman in her fifties or sixties with COVID-19, enrolled during active disease. CDR3s include the opening cysteine and the closing phenylalanine or tryptophan. A D gene is named only where the DNA matches it firmly. A clone size is listed for some rows: how often the clone was seen (once, few, many), or a class if it is expanded.

j_gene	abundance	d_gene	v_gene	CDR3aa	CDR3nt
TRBJ1-2	-	TRBD1	TRBV6-5	CASTRGGQGYGYTF	TGTGCCAGCACCCGAGGTGGACAGGGGTATGGCTACACCTTC
TRBJ2-7	-	TRBD1	TRBV6-6	CASSYVTGSYEQYF	TGTGCCAGCAGTTACGTGACAGGGAGCTACGAGCAGTACTTC
TRBJ1-1	-	TRBD1	TRBV6-6	CASKPTGSSEAFF	TGTGCCAGCAAACCGACAGGGTCGAGTGAAGCTTTCTTT
TRBJ2-3	-	-	TRBV24-1	CATSDRLAVDTDTQYF	TGTGCCACCAGTGATCGTTTAGCGGTCGACACAGATACGCAGTATTTT
TRBJ1-2	few	TRBD1	TRBV5-8	CASSQGQGGYGYTF	TGTGCCAGCAGCCAGGGACAGGGGGGCTATGGCTACACCTTC
TRBJ2-7	-	TRBD2	TRBV6-5	CASSYGGTSVDEQYF	TGTGCCAGCAGTTACGGTGGGACTAGTGTCGACGAGCAGTACTTC
TRBJ1-2	few	TRBD1	TRBV7-2	CASSSRDRDGYTF	TGTGCCAGCAGCTCCCGGGACAGGGATGGCTACACCTTC
TRBJ1-2	-	-	TRBV3-1/TRBV3-2	CASSQDVGPYGYTF	TGTGCCAGCAGCCAAGATGTGGGGCCCTATGGCTACACCTTC
TRBJ2-3	-	-	TRBV7-3	CASSLTGSTDTQYF	TGTGCCAGCAGCTTAACGGGCAGCACAGATACGCAGTATTTT
TRBJ2-7	-	-	TRBV2	CASLRDSYEQYF	TGTGCCAGCCTTAGAGACTCCTACGAGCAGTACTTC
TRBJ2-7	-	TRBD1	TRBV4-1	CASSQGDRGPEQYF	TGCGCCAGCAGCCAAGGGGACAGGGGGCCCGAGCAGTACTTC
TRBJ2-7	-	TRBD2	TRBV5-1	CASSLALAGDYSYEQYF	TGCGCCAGCAGCTTGGCACTAGCGGGGGACTACTCCTACGAGCAGTACTTC
TRBJ2-1	few	TRBD2	TRBV7-3	CASSPRDYDNEQFF	TGTGCCAGCAGCCCTCGGGACTACGACAATGAGCAGTTCTTC
TRBJ1-1	-	-	TRBV5-1	CASSRSTVNTEAFF	TGCGCCAGCAGCCGCTCAACAGTAAACACTGAAGCTTTCTTT
TRBJ2-2	-	-	TRBV21-1	CASMGCLDRAPGIGGELFF	TGTGCCAGCATGGGGTGCTTAGATCGGGCCCCCGGGATTGGGGGGGAGCTGTTTTTT